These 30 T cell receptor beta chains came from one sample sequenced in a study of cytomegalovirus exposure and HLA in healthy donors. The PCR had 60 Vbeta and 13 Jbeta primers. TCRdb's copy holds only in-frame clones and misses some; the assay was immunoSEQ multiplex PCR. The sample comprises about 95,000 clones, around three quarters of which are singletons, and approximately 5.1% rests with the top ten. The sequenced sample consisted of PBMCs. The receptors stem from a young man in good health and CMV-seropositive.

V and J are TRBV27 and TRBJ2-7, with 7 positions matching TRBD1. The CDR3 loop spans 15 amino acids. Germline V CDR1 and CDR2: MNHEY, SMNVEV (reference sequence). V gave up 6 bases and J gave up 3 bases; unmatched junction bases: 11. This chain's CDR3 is CASSFRRDSYYEQYF. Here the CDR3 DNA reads TGTGCCAGCAGCTTCCGCCGGGACAGCTACTACGAGCAGTACTTC.

The chain's CDR3 is CASSPVDNEKLFF. The CDR3 DNA reads TGTGCCAGCAGTCCAGTCGATAATGAAAAACTGTTTTTT. The chain joins TRBV28 to TRBJ1-4; D is ambiguous. Germline assignment: CDR1 MDHEN and CDR2 SYDVKM. The CDR3 has 13 amino acids. The V gene lost 5 bases and the J gene lost 4 bases, with 8 bases spanning the gap.

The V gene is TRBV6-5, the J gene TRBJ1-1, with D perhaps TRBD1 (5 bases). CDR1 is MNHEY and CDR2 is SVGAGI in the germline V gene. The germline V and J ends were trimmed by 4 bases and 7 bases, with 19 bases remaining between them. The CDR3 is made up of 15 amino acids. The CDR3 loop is CASSSTPTGSIEAFF. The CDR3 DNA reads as TGTGCCAGCAGTTCTACTCCTACAGGCTCTATTGAAGCTTTCTTT.

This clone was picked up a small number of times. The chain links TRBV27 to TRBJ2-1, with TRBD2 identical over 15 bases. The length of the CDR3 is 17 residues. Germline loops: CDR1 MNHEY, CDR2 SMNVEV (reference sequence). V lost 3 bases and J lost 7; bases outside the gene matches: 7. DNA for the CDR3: TGTGCCAGCAGTTTTCCAGGACTAGCGGGAGGGAGGAATGAGCAGTTCTTC. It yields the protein CASSFPGLAGGRNEQFF.

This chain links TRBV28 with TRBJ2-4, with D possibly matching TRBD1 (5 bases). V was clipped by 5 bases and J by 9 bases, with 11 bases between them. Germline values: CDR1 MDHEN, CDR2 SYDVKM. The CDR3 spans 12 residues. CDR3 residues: CASSKGQGIQYF. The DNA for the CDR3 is TGTGCCAGCAGTAAGGGGCAGGGCATTCAGTACTTC.

The CDR3 nucleotides are TGCAGCGCAAATAGTTTTCCGAACACTGAAGCTTTCTTT. As protein: CSANSFPNTEAFF. J is TRBJ1-1 and V is TRBV29-1; D remains ambiguous. V lost 7 bases and J lost 1, with 13 bases in between. Germline V gene data show CDR1 as SQVTM and CDR2 as ANQGSEA. The CDR3 runs to 13 residues. Looking up the rest from reference TRBV29-1 and TRBJ1-1 gives the full variable domain: SAVISQKPSRDICQRGTSLTIQCQVDSQVTMMFWYRQQPGQSLTLIATANQGSEATYESGFVIDKFPISRPNLTFSTLTVSNMSPEDSSIYLCSANSFPNTEAFFGQGTRLTVV.

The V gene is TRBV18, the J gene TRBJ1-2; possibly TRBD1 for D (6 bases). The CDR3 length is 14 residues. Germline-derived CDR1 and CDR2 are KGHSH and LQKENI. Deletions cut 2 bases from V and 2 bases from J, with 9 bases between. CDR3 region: CASSPGQGNYGYTF. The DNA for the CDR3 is TGTGCCAGCTCACCAGGCCAGGGGAACTATGGCTACACCTTC.

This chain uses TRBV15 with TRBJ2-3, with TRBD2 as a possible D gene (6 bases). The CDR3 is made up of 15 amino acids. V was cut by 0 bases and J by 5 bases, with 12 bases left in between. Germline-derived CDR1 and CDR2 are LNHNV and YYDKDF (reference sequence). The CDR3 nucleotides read TGTGCCACCAGCAGAGATCCCGGGAGCGGAGATACGCAGTATTTT. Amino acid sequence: CATSRDPGSGDTQYF.

CDR3 in DNA: TGTGCCAGCAGCGTAGATCCGGGAGGGTACGAGCAGTACTTC. Translating it yields CASSVDPGGYEQYF. The rearrangement uses TRBV9 and TRBJ2-7, with TRBD2 identical over 8 bases. The CDR3 loop spans 14 amino acids. V gave up 0 bases and J gave up 4 bases; unmatched junction bases: 3. Germline V gene data show CDR1 as SGDLS and CDR2 as YYNGEE. Using reference TRBV9 and TRBJ2-7 for the parts outside the CDR3, the full variable domain is DSGVTQTPKHLITATGQRVTLRCSPRSGDLSVYWYQQSLDQGLQFLIQYYNGEERAKGNILERFSAQQFPDLHSELNLSSLELGDSALYFCASSVDPGGYEQYFGPGTRLTVT.

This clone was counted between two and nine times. CDR3 nucleotide sequence: TGCAGCGTTGATGAGGGAGGCTGGGGCTACACCTTC. This translates into CSVDEGGWGYTF. The rearrangement links TRBV29-1 to TRBJ1-2; D remains unclear. Per germline, CDR1 SQVTM and CDR2 ANQGSEA. V lost 3 bases, J lost 8 bases, and 13 bases lay in between. The CDR3 spans 12 residues. The complete variable domain, with remaining parts taken from reference TRBV29-1 and TRBJ1-2, reads SAVISQKPSRDICQRGTSLTIQCQVDSQVTMMFWYRQQPGQSLTLIATANQGSEATYESGFVIDKFPISRPNLTFSTLTVSNMSPEDSSIYLCSVDEGGWGYTFGSGTRLTVV.

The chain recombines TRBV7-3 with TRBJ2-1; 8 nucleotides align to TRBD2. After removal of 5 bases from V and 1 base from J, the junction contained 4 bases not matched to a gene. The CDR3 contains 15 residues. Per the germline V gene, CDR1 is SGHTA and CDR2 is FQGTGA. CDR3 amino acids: CASSRSGSSYNEQFF. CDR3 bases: TGTGCCAGCAGCCGAAGCGGGAGTTCCTACAATGAGCAGTTCTTC. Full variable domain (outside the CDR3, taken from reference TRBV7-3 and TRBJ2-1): GAGVSQTPSNKVTEKGKYVELRCDPISGHTALYWYRQSLGQGPEFLIYFQGTGAADDSGLPNDRFFAVRPEGSVSTLKIQRTERGDSAVYLCASSRSGSSYNEQFFGPGTRLTVL.

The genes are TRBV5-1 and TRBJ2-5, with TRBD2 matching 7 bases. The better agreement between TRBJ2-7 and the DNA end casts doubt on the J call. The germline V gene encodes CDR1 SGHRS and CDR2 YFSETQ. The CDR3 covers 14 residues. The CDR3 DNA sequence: TGCGCCAGCAGCTTGGTGGGCGGGGGCTACGAGCAGTACTTC. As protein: CASSLVGGGYEQYF.

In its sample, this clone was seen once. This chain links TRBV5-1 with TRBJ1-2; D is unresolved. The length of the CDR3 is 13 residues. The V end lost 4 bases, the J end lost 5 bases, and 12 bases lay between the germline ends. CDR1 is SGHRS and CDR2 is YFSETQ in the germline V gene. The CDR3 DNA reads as TGCGCCAGCAGCCTCCTAGAGAGTTATGGCTACACCTTC. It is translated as CASSLLESYGYTF.

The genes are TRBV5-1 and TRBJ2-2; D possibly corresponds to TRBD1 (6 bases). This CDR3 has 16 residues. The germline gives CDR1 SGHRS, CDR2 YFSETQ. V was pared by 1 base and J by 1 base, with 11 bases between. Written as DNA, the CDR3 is TGCGCCAGCAGCTTGAACAGGGCCCAGAACACCGGGGAGCTGTTTTTT. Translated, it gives CASSLNRAQNTGELFF.

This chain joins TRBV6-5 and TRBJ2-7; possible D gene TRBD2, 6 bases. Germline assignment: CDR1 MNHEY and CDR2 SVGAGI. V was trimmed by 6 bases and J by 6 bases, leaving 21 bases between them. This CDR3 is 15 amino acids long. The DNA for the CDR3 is TGTGCCAGCAGACCAAGCGGGTCACCCGGGTCCGAGCAGTACGTC. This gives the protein CASRPSGSPGSEQYV.

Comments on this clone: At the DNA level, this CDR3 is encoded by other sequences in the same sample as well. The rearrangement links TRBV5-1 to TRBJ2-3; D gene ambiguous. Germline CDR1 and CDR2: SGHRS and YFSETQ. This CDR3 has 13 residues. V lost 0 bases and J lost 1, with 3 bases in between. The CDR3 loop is CASSLGGTDTQYF. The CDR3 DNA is TGCGCCAGCAGCTTGGGCGGCACAGATACGCAGTATTTT.

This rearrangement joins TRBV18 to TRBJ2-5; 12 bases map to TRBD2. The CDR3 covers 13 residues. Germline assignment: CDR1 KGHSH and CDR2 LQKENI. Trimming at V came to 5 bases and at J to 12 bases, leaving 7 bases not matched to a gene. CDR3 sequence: CASSTGTSGLKYF. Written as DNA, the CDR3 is TGTGCCAGCTCAACCGGGACTAGCGGGCTAAAGTACTTC.

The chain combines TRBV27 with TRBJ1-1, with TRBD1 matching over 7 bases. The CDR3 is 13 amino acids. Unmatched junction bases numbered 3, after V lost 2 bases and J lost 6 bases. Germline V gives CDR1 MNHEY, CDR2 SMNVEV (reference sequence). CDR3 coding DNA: TGTGCCAGCAGTTTACCGGGACAGTCTGAAGCTTTCTTT. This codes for CASSLPGQSEAFF.

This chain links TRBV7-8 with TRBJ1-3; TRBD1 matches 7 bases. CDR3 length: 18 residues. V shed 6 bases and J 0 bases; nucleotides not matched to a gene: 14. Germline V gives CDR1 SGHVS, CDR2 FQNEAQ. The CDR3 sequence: CASRRVTGPLHSGNTIYF. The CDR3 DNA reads TGTGCCAGCAGGAGAGTGACAGGGCCCCTCCACTCTGGAAACACCATATATTTT.

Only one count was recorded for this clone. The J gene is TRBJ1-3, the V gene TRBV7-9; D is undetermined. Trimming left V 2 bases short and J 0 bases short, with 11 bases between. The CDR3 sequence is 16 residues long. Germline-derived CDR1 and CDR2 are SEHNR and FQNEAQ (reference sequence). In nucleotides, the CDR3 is TGTGCCAGCAGCTTATACGACACCAGCTCTGGAAACACCATATATTTT. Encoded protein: CASSLYDTSSGNTIYF.

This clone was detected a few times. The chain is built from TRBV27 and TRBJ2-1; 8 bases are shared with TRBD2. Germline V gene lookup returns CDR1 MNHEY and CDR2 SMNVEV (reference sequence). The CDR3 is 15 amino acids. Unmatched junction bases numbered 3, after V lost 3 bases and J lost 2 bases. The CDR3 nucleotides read TGTGCCAGCAGTTTGAGCGGGGGCCCCTACAATGAGCAGTTCTTC. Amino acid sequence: CASSLSGGPYNEQFF.

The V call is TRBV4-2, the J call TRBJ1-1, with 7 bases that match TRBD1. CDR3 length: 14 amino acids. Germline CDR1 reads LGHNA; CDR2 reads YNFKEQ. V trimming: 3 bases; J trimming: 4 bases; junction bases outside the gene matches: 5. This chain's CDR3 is CASSHETGSTEAFF. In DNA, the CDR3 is TGTGCCAGCAGCCATGAGACAGGGTCCACTGAAGCTTTCTTT.

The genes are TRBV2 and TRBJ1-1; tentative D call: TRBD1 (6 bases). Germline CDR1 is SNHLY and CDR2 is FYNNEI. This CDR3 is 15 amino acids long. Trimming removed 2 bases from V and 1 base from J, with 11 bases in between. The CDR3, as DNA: TGTGCCAGCAGTGAACAGGGGTCCGGGAACACTGAAGCTTTCTTT. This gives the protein CASSEQGSGNTEAFF.

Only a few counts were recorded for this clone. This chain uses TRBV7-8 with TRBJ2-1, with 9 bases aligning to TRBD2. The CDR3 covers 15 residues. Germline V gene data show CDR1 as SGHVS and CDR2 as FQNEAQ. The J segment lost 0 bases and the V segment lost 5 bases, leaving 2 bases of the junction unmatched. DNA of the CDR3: TGTGCCAGCAGCCGTAGCGGGGGCTCCTACAATGAGCAGTTCTTC. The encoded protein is CASSRSGGSYNEQFF.

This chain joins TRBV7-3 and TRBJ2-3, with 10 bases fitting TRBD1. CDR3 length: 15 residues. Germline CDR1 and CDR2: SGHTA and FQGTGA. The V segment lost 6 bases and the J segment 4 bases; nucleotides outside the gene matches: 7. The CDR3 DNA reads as TGTGCCAGCAGGTCGACAGGGGGCGCCTCAGATACGCAGTATTTT. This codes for CASRSTGGASDTQYF.

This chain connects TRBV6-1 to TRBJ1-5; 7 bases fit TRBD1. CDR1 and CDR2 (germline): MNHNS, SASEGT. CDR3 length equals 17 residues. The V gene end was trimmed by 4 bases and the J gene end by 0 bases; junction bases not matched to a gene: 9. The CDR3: CASSGQTGAISNQPQHF. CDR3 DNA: TGTGCCAGCAGTGGGCAAACAGGGGCGATTAGCAATCAGCCCCAGCATTTT.

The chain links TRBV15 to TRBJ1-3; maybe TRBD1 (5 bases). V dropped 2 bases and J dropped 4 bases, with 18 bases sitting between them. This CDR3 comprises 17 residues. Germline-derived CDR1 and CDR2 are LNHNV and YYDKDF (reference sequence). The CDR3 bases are TGTGCCACCAGCAGATTCCCCCCCTCGGACACCGGAAACACCATATATTTT. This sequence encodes CATSRFPPSDTGNTIYF.

The CDR3 is CASSQSRGGGYTF. CDR3 coding DNA: TGTGCCAGCAGCCAAAGCAGGGGTGGGGGCTACACCTTC. V gene TRBV14 combines with J gene TRBJ1-2, with D possibly being TRBD1 (6 bases). This CDR3 has 13 amino acids. Per the germline V gene, CDR1 is SGHDN and CDR2 is FVKESK. The germline V and J ends were trimmed by 2 bases and 8 bases, with 12 bases remaining between them.

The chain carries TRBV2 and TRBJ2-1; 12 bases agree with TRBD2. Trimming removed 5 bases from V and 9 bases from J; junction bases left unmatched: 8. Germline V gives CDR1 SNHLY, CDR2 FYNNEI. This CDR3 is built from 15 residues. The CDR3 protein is CASSSGLAGRSEQFF. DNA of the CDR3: TGTGCCAGCAGTTCCGGACTAGCGGGAAGAAGTGAGCAGTTCTTC.

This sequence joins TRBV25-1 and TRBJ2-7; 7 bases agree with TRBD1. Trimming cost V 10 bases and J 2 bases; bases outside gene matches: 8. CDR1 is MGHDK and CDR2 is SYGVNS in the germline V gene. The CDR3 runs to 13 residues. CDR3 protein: CATSTGKTYEQYF. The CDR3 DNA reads TGTGCCACCTCGACAGGGAAAACCTACGAGCAGTACTTC.